This passage covers 18 T cell receptor beta chains from one sample sequenced in a study of cytomegalovirus exposure and HLA in healthy donors. Vbeta (60) and Jbeta (13) primers were used in the PCR. Method: immunoSEQ multiplex PCR; TCRdb's copy keeps in-frame clones and lacks some. The sample consists of about 98,000 clones, 69% of them appearing once. The sequencing input was PBMCs. The receptor source for this set is a female donor in good health and CMV-seronegative.

This clone was seen a handful of times. This chain connects TRBV4-1 to TRBJ2-7, with TRBD1 matching over 8 bases. Per the germline V gene, CDR1 is MGHRA and CDR2 is YSYEKL. CDR3 size: 18 residues. V trimming: 2 bases; J trimming: 4 bases; junction bases outside the gene matches: 16. For the CDR3, the DNA is TGCGCCAGCAGCCAACGTCTGAGTGTGACAGGGGAAATGTACGAGCAGTACTTC. Encoded protein: CASSQRLSVTGEMYEQYF.

The CDR3 bases are TGTGCCAGCAGTTACCCCTCGGATAGGACAGTTGAAAAACTGTTTTTT. Protein: CASSYPSDRTVEKLFF. The rearrangement uses TRBV6-7 and TRBJ1-4, with a tentative D call TRBD1 (6 bases). TRBV6-7 is classed as an ORF, of uncertain function. The ends were cut back, 2 bases at V and 7 bases at J, with 17 bases in the middle. The CDR3 is 16 residues long.

This rearrangement joins TRBV4-1 to TRBJ1-2; 10 nucleotides agree with TRBD1. The ends lost 3 bases at V and 10 bases at J; junction bases unmatched: 14. The germline gives CDR1 MGHRA, CDR2 YSYEKL. The CDR3 extends over 16 amino acids. CDR3 amino acids: CASSQSRPGQGRSYTF. The CDR3 coding sequence is TGCGCCAGCAGCCAGTCCAGACCGGGACAGGGGAGATCCTACACCTTC.

This chain uses TRBV28 with TRBJ2-7; TRBD1 matches 9 bases. The CDR3 runs to 14 residues. The germline CDR1 and CDR2 sequences are MDHEN and SYDVKM. V was pared by 9 bases and J by 6 bases, with 12 bases of the junction left unmatched. CDR3 residues: CASAYRGRRSEQYF. Written as DNA, the CDR3 is TGTGCCAGTGCCTACAGGGGGCGTAGGAGCGAGCAGTACTTC.

This chain uses TRBV7-2 with TRBJ2-7; D ambiguous. The V end lost 5 bases, the J end lost 5 bases, and 13 bases lay between the germline ends. Looked up from germline, CDR1 is SGHTA and CDR2 is FQGNSA. This CDR3 is built from 13 residues. The DNA for the CDR3 is TGTGCCAGCAGCCCGCTGACAAGCCACGAGCAGTACTTC. This encodes CASSPLTSHEQYF.

The J gene is TRBJ1-1, the V gene TRBV2; TRBD1 is a possible D gene (5 bases). V lost 5 bases and J 4 bases, leaving 14 bases between the germline ends. Germline CDR1 SNHLY, CDR2 FYNNEI. There are 14 residues in the CDR3. Here the CDR3 reads CASSLQALGTEAFF. Here the CDR3 DNA reads TGTGCCAGCAGTTTACAGGCCCTCGGCACTGAAGCTTTCTTT. The whole variable domain, filled in from reference TRBV2 and TRBJ1-1, reads EPEVTQTPSHQVTQMGQEVILRCVPISNHLYFYWYRQILGQKVEFLVSFYNNEISEKSEIFDDQFSVERPDGSNFTLKIRSTKLEDSAMYFCASSLQALGTEAFFGQGTRLTVV.

V is TRBV27 and J is TRBJ2-5, with D possibly being TRBD2 (5 bases). The end of the DNA is better explained by TRBJ2-7, so the J call may be wrong. The CDR3 consists of 15 residues. The germline CDR1 and CDR2 sequences are MNHEY and SMNVEV (reference sequence). This CDR3 reads CASSSNGESVYEQYF. The CDR3 DNA reads TGTGCCAGCAGTTCCAACGGGGAGTCGGTCTACGAGCAGTACTTC.

This clone was seen a few times. The genes are TRBV27 and TRBJ2-7; D is perhaps TRBD2 (7 bases). V gave up 3 bases and J gave up 4 bases, with 19 bases separating them. Germline lookup yields CDR1 MNHEY and CDR2 SMNVEV (reference sequence). CDR3 length: 16 amino acids. This CDR3 is CASSLGPGEGGYEQYF. CDR3 sequence (DNA): TGTGCCAGCAGTTTGGGACCAGGGGAGGGGGGATACGAGCAGTACTTC.

The chain employs TRBV5-1 and TRBJ2-5; weak D call: TRBD2 (5 bases). The CDR3 is made up of 15 amino acids. Germline V CDR1 and CDR2: SGHRS, YFSETQ. V lost 0 bases to trimming and J lost 2 bases, with 11 bases between them. The CDR3 nucleotides are TGCGCCAGCAGCTTGGTGGCGGGCCCTCAAGAGACCCAGTACTTC. It specifies CASSLVAGPQETQYF.

The chain recombines TRBV5-1 with TRBJ2-1; a possible D gene is TRBD2 (6 bases). This CDR3 spans 17 amino acids. V was clipped by 0 bases and J by 6 bases, with 19 bases between them. CDR1 is SGHRS and CDR2 is YFSETQ in the germline V gene. CDR3 nucleotides: TGCGCCAGCAGCTTGGAGGTTGGTAGGGGAGGATTCAATGAGCAGTTCTTC. This gives the protein CASSLEVGRGGFNEQFF.

J is TRBJ1-4 and V is TRBV7-9; no firm D call. The V gene lost 0 bases and the J gene lost 8 bases, with 16 bases spanning the gap. The V gene's germline CDR1 is SEHNR and CDR2 FQNEAQ (reference sequence). CDR3 size: 16 residues. The chain's CDR3 is CASSLALTVDGEKLFF. The CDR3, as DNA: TGTGCCAGCAGCTTAGCGCTAACAGTTGATGGGGAAAAACTGTTTTTT.

The V gene is TRBV30, the J gene TRBJ1-6; TRBD1 aligns across 7 bases. This CDR3 contains 13 residues. The ends lost 8 bases at V and 4 bases at J; junction bases unmatched: 5. Germline V lookup: CDR1 GTSNPN, CDR2 SVGIG (reference sequence). CDR3 sequence reads: CARETGYNSPLHF. In DNA form, the CDR3 reads TGTGCCCGCGAGACAGGGTATAATTCACCCCTCCACTTT.

This clone was seen only a few times. The rearrangement links TRBV7-2 to TRBJ2-5; D may be TRBD1 (6 bases). There are 13 residues in the CDR3. Germline V gene data show CDR1 as SGHTA and CDR2 as FQGNSA. The V and J ends lost 10 bases and 2 bases respectively, with 14 bases between them. The CDR3 protein is CATSRDRQETQYF. Written as DNA, the CDR3 is TGTGCCACCTCACGAGACAGGCAAGAGACCCAGTACTTC.

The chain employs TRBV4-1 and TRBJ1-4, with a possible D match to TRBD1 (6 bases). Germline assignment: CDR1 MGHRA and CDR2 YSYEKL. V dropped 0 bases and J dropped 6 bases, with 14 bases sitting between them. The CDR3 covers 16 residues. CDR3 nucleotide sequence: TGCGCCAGCAGCCAAGATCTGGCCCAGGGGTATGAAAAACTGTTTTTT. It translates to CASSQDLAQGYEKLFF.

This clone was seen a handful of times. The chain is built from TRBV7-9 and TRBJ2-7, with D maybe TRBD2 (5 bases). Trimming left V 5 bases short and J 1 base short, with 15 bases between. The germline V gene encodes CDR1 SEHNR and CDR2 FQNEAQ (reference sequence). This CDR3 has 15 amino acids. CDR3 in amino acids: CASSAGRERSYEQYF. The CDR3 DNA reads as TGTGCCAGCAGCGCCGGTCGGGAAAGGTCCTACGAGCAGTACTTC.

The gene calls are TRBV6-6 and TRBJ1-2; D possibly corresponds to TRBD1 (6 bases). The V end lost 5 bases, the J end lost 4 bases, and 14 bases lay between the germline ends. Germline assignment: CDR1 MNHNY and CDR2 SVGAGI (reference sequence). This CDR3 contains 14 residues. The CDR3 here is CASSASQGIYGYTF. CDR3 in DNA: TGTGCCAGCAGTGCGTCGCAGGGGATCTATGGCTACACCTTC.

This chain links TRBV7-2 with TRBJ2-5, with 12 bases aligning to TRBD1. CDR3 size: 16 residues. V lost 1 base and J lost 5; bases outside the gene matches: 5. Germline V CDR1 and CDR2: SGHTA, FQGNSA. The CDR3 nucleotides read TGTGCCAGCAGCTTAGGGGGGACAGGGGGCCGTGAGACCCAGTACTTC. Amino acids: CASSLGGTGGRETQYF.

The rearrangement joins TRBV6-1 to TRBJ2-1; D possibly corresponds to TRBD2 (5 bases). Germline CDR1 is MNHNS and CDR2 is SASEGT. The length of the CDR3 is 14 residues. Trimming took 6 bases from V and 5 from J, leaving 14 bases between them. The CDR3 nucleotides read TGTGCCAGCAGGAGGGCTAGCCCTAACAATGAGCAGTTCTTC. This codes for CASRRASPNNEQFF.